Shown below are 3 T cell receptor beta chains from a single sample sequenced in a study of shared clonotypes between healthy human individuals. The protocol was immunoSEQ multiplex PCR, while the TCRdb copy is restricted to in-frame clones and leaves out a portion. The repertoire includes 550,000 to 600,000 clones, around three quarters of them detected once, and about 12% sits in the top ten. Sample: PBMCs. The receptor set was obtained from a woman aged 35 to 49 in good health. Some clones in this sample may be carry-over from other donors' samples.

The V call is TRBV30, the J call TRBJ2-5; D gene ambiguous. The CDR3 consists of 15 residues. Germline assignment: CDR1 GTSNPN and CDR2 SVGIG (reference sequence). V was clipped by 2 bases and J by 2 bases, with 15 bases between them. The chain's CDR3 is CAWSPGQPPQETQYF. CDR3 nucleotides: TGTGCCTGGAGTCCTGGGCAGCCTCCTCAAGAGACCCAGTACTTC.

This clone has a handful of counts. This rearrangement joins TRBV2 to TRBJ1-1; D gene ambiguous. V lost 11 bases and J lost 2, with 15 bases in between. The germline gives CDR1 SNHLY, CDR2 FYNNEI. This CDR3 region has 13 residues. CDR3 sequence: CAYAWRANTEAFF. CDR3 nucleotides: TGTGCCTACGCCTGGAGGGCTAACACTGAAGCTTTCTTT.

The gene calls are TRBV6-5 and TRBJ1-2, with TRBD1 as a possible D gene (5 bases). Per germline, CDR1 MNHEY and CDR2 SVGAGI. CDR3 length: 12 amino acids. V shed 5 bases and J shed 8 bases, with 12 bases lying between them. CDR3 sequence (DNA): TGTGCCAGCAGTAGAGGGGCGCGAGGCTACACCTTC. Amino acids: CASSRGARGYTF.